This T cell receptor (beta chain) was obtained from a study of beta chain features in type 1 diabetes. Broader study findings: VDJ junctions sequenced from type 1 diabetes patients showed fewer insertions and more deletions. It was among patients, rather than healthy donors, that naive, central memory and Treg TCRB repertoires appeared more similar. Type 1 diabetes patients had TCRB CDR3s that were shorter (moderately but significantly so) in all four CD4+ subsets.

CDR3 length: 14 amino acids. CDR1 and CDR2 from the germline V gene are MNHEY and SMNVEV (reference sequence). Central memory, naive, regulatory and stem cell-like memory CD4+ cells were sorted by CD45RO/CCR7/CD25/CD127/CD95/CD27. What was sequenced were expressed TCRB transcripts, since all of the isolated RNA had been reverse transcribed. Samples of naive, central memory and regulatory T cells yielded a mean of about 3.8 million reads. TCRdb's copy holds only in-frame clones and misses some; the assay was immunoSEQ multiplex PCR. The sample lists approximately 57,000 clones, around 56% seen once, with around 2.6% in the top ten. As to this clone: Its antigen is unknown.

This TCR was sampled from a woman between 40 and 55 years old with type 1 diabetes. The V gene is TRBV27, the J gene TRBJ2-5, with TRBD1 matching over 9 bases. The last part of the DNA fits TRBJ2-7 better; the J call may be wrong. What was sequenced was Tregs from blood. The CDR3 spells CASGRTGVGFEQYF. The CDR3, as DNA: TGTGCCAGCGGGAGGACAGGGGTAGGCTTCGAGCAGTACTTC.